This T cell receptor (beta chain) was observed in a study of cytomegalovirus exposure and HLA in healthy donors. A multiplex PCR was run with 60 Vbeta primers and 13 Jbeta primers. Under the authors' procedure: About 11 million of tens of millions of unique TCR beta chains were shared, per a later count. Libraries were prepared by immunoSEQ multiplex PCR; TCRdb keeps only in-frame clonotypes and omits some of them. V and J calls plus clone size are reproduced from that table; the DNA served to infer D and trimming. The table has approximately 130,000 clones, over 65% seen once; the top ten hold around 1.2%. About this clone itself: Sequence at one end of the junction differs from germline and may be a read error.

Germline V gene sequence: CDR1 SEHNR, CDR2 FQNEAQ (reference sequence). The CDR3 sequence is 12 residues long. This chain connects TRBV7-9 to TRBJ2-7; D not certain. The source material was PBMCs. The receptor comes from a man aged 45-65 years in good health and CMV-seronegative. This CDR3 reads CSSSLGPGEQYF. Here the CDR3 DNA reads TGTTCCAGCAGCTTAGGGCCAGGAGAGCAGTACTTC.